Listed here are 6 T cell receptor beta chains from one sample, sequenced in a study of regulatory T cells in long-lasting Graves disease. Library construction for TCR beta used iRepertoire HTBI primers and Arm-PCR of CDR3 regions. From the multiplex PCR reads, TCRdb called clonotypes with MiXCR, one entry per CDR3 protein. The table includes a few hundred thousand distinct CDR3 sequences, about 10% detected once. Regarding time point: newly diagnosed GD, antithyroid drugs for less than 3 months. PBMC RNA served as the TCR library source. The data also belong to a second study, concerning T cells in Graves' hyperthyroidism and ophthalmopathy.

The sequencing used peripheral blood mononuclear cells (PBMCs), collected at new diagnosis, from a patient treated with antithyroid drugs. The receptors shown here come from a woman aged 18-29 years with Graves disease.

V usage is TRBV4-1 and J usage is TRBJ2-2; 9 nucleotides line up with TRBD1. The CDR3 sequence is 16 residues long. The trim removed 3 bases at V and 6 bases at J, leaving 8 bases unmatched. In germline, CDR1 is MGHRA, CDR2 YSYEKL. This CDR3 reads CASSHVPGQGAGELFF. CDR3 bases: TGCGCCAGCAGCCATGTCCCGGGACAGGGAGCCGGGGAGCTGTTTTTT.

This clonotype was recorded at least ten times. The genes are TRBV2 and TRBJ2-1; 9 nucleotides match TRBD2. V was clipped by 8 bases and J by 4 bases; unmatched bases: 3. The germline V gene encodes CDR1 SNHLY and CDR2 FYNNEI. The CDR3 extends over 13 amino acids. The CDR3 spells CASAGGDYNEQFF. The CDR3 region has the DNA TGTGCCAGCGCGGGGGGGGATTACAATGAGCAGTTCTTC.

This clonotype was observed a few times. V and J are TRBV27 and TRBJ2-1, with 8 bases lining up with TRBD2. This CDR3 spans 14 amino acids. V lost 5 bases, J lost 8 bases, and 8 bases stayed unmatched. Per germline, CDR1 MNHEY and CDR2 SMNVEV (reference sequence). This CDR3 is CASSPQGLDDEQFF. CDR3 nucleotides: TGTGCCAGCAGTCCCCAGGGACTAGATGATGAGCAGTTCTTC.

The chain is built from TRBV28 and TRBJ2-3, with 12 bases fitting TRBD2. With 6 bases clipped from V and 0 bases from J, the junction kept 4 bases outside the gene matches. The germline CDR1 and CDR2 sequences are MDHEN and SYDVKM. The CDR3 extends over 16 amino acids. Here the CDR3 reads CASRGGTSGSTDTQYF. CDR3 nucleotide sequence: TGTGCCAGCAGAGGCGGGACTAGCGGGAGCACAGATACGCAGTATTTT.

The DNA of the CDR3 is TGTGCCAGCAGCCCAACATGGGGCAGTGTCTATGGCTACACCTTC. Its protein is CASSPTWGSVYGYTF. The genes are TRBV3-1 and TRBJ1-2, with a possible D match to TRBD1 (5 bases). The germline V gene has CDR1 LGHDT and CDR2 YNNKEL (reference sequence). V lost 4 bases, J lost 4 bases, and 16 bases lay in between. The CDR3 runs 15 residues.

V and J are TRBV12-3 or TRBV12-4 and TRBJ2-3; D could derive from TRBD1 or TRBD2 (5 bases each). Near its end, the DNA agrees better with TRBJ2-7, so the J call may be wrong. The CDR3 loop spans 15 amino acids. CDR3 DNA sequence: TGTGCCAGCACCCAACGGGGACCGCACTCCTACGAGCAGTACTTC. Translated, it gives CASTQRGPHSYEQYF.